This T cell receptor beta chain was sequenced during a study of blood T cell repertoires in COVID-19. About the study: Samples representing acute and convalescent COVID-19 were sourced from the United States, Italy and Spain. T cells, B-cell-depleted T cells, or PBMCs supplied cDNA or gDNA.

Germline V gives CDR1 MGHRA, CDR2 YSYEKL. The germline V and J ends were trimmed by 3 bases and 5 bases, with 11 bases remaining between them. This CDR3 comprises 14 residues. The table lists this clone with a count of one. In the original analysis: Using reference gene primer amplification, nucleated cell counts were estimated. Profiled with immunoSEQ multiplex PCR; TCRdb holds only in-frame clones, not every one. The V and J calls and clone size come from that table; D and trimming were worked out from the DNA. The sample includes fewer than 400,000 clones, roughly 90% seen only once; the top ten take almost 4%. Exposed volunteers were people who met a COVID-19 case within 2 weeks before study entry.

The chain recombines TRBV4-1 with TRBJ2-1; a weak D match, TRBD2 (6 bases). The sample comprised PBMCs or T cells enriched from blood (not recorded which). This receptor was identified in a woman aged 25-40 years who had been exposed to COVID-19. In DNA form, the CDR3 reads TGCGCCAGCAGCCATGCCGGAGGGGACAATGAGCAGTTCTTC. Protein: CASSHAGGDNEQFF.